The rows below give T cell receptor beta chains drawn from one sample of a study of identifying expanded T cells in peripheral blood. Clones were read by immunoSEQ multiplex PCR, and TCRdb kept only the in-frame ones, dropping some. The data show about 82,000 clones, 70% to 90% seen once. The sample comprised blood. Source of these receptors: a person between 18 and 75 years old in good health. CDR3s include the opening cysteine and the closing phenylalanine or tryptophan. The D gene is left open where the match is weak. The size entry is marked missing in some rows and otherwise reads once, few, many or a size class.

clone_size,v_call,j_call,d_call,cdr3_aa,cdr3_nt
.,TRBV5-1,TRBJ2-1,.,CASSLEGVGEQFF,TGCGCCAGCAGCTTGGAGGGGGTCGGTGAGCAGTTCTTC
.,TRBV10-2,TRBJ1-2,.,CASSARGDYGYTF,TGCGCCAGCAGTGCTAGGGGAGACTATGGCTACACCTTC
.,TRBV7-9,TRBJ2-7,.,CASSLVIADGGYEQYF,TGTGCCAGCAGCTTAGTCATCGCGGACGGGGGCTACGAGCAGTACTTC
.,TRBV10-3,TRBJ2-2,.,CAISESPSTGELFF,TGTGCCATCAGTGAGAGCCCATCAACCGGGGAGCTGTTTTTT
.,TRBV19,TRBJ1-2,.,CASRMGEVGGYGYTF,TGTGCCAGTAGGATGGGGGAGGTCGGCGGCTATGGCTACACCTTC
.,TRBV18,TRBJ2-7,.,CASSPPTAGGYEQYF,TGTGCCAGCTCACCACCGACCGCCGGAGGTTACGAGCAGTACTTC
.,TRBV12-5,TRBJ1-5,.,CASGLGQGQPQHF,TGTGCTAGTGGTTTGGGGCAGGGTCAGCCCCAGCATTTT
few,TRBV12-5,TRBJ2-5,TRBD2,CASGTGTSETQYF,TGTGCTAGTGGCACCGGGACTAGTGAGACCCAGTACTTC
once,TRBV11-2,TRBJ1-3,TRBD1,CASSPTRGSGNTIYF,TGTGCCAGCAGCCCCACCAGGGGGTCTGGAAACACCATATATTTT
.,TRBV15,TRBJ2-1,.,CATSRAGRYNEQFF,TGTGCCACCAGCAGAGCTGGGCGCTACAATGAGCAGTTCTTC